These 21 T cell receptor beta chains share one sample of origin, sequenced in a study of shared clonotypes between healthy human individuals. The table came from immunoSEQ multiplex PCR; TCRdb's copy has only in-frame clones and leaves some out. The table records 550,000 to 600,000 clones, around three quarters of them present only once. The sample comprised PBMCs. The receptors here all came from a woman aged 40-49 years in good health. Some clones in this sample may be carry-over from other donors' samples.

This chain links TRBV18 with TRBJ2-1, with TRBD2 matching over 14 bases. The CDR3 has 16 residues. From germline, CDR1 is KGHSH and CDR2 LQKENI. The V and J ends lost 5 bases and 10 bases, in that order; junction bases with no gene match: 10. CDR3 sequence: CASSSETSGRAREQFF. CDR3 DNA sequence: TGTGCCAGCTCATCCGAGACTAGCGGGAGGGCCAGAGAGCAGTTCTTC.

V usage is TRBV4-3 and J usage is TRBJ1-5; D remains unclear. Trimming shortened V by 0 bases and J by 4 bases, and 7 bases separated the two germline ends. The CDR3 covers 14 residues. Germline V lookup: CDR1 LGHNA, CDR2 YSLEER. The CDR3 reads CASSQDLINQPQHF. The CDR3 DNA is TGCGCCAGCAGCCAAGACTTAATAAATCAGCCCCAGCATTTT.

Worth noting for this clone: The likely explanation is a read error, given a far larger clone one base away. The genes are TRBV11-2 and TRBJ2-7; maybe TRBD2 (6 bases). This CDR3 region has 15 residues. Trimming removed 5 bases from V and 2 bases from J, with 16 bases in between. Germline lookup yields CDR1 SGHAT and CDR2 FQNNGV. The CDR3 DNA sequence: TGTGCCAGCAGCCTCCGACCAGCGGGTCCCTACGAGCAGTACTTC. This translates into CASSLRPAGPYEQYF.

For the CDR3, the DNA is TGTGCCAGCAGGACCCTTCCGGGTACGAACACCGGGGAGCTGTTTTTT. Residues: CASRTLPGTNTGELFF. The J gene is TRBJ2-2, the V gene TRBV2; D remains unclear. Germline-derived CDR1 and CDR2 are SNHLY and FYNNEI. V was trimmed by 6 bases and J by 0 bases, leaving 14 bases between them. The CDR3 is 16 residues long.

The CDR3 region is CASATGTSVHEQYF. For the CDR3, the DNA is TGTGCCAGCGCAACCGGGACTAGCGTCCACGAGCAGTACTTC. The rearrangement uses TRBV6-1 and TRBJ2-7; 10 bases align to TRBD2. The CDR3 runs 14 residues. Trimming at V came to 8 bases and at J to 5 bases, leaving 9 bases not matched to a gene. Germline assignment: CDR1 MNHNS and CDR2 SASEGT.

Comment on this clone: A much larger clone is a single base away; this may be a read error. The chain employs TRBV7-3 and TRBJ2-6; 10 nucleotides align to TRBD1. The J segment lost 0 bases and the V segment lost 3 bases, leaving 2 bases of the junction unmatched. The CDR3 spans 17 residues. The germline V gene encodes CDR1 SGHTA and CDR2 FQGTGA. The CDR3 spells CASSLGQGTSGANVLTF. As DNA, the CDR3 is TGTGCCAGCAGCTTGGGACAGGGGACCTCTGGGGCCAACGTCCTGACTTTC.

V is TRBV13 and J is TRBJ1-2, with D perhaps TRBD1 (5 bases). Trimming removed 0 bases from V and 6 bases from J, with 5 bases in between. The germline V gene has CDR1 PRHDT and CDR2 FYEKMQ (reference sequence). The length of the CDR3 is 12 residues. The CDR3 nucleotides are TGTGCCAGCAGCTTAGGGACAGATGGCTACACCTTC. Its protein product is CASSLGTDGYTF.

V is TRBV28 and J is TRBJ1-5; a weak D match, TRBD1 (6 bases). V was trimmed by 4 bases and J by 4 bases, leaving 23 bases between them. Germline V gene lookup returns CDR1 MDHEN and CDR2 SYDVKM. The CDR3 totals 18 residues. DNA of the CDR3: TGTGCCAGCAGTTCAGGCAGGGGTTATAGTGGGTCGAATCAGCCCCAGCATTTT. Amino acids: CASSSGRGYSGSNQPQHF.

V usage is TRBV28 and J usage is TRBJ2-7; 9 bases align to TRBD1. The germline V gene encodes CDR1 MDHEN and CDR2 SYDVKM. The junction had 5 bases not matched to a gene; V was cut back by 6 bases and J by 2 bases. The CDR3 contains 14 residues. The CDR3 is CASRGGTGPYEQYF. DNA of the CDR3: TGTGCCAGCAGGGGGGGGACAGGGCCCTACGAGCAGTACTTC.

This clone has a handful of counts. The chain recombines TRBV19 with TRBJ2-1; TRBD2 agrees at 8 bases. The CDR3 runs to 16 residues. Germline V gene lookup returns CDR1 LNHDA and CDR2 SQIVND (reference sequence). V was clipped by 6 bases and J by 3 bases; unmatched bases: 10. CDR3 nucleotides: TGTGCCAGTAGCGTTCCGGGGACTAGAATCTACAATGAGCAGTTCTTC. It translates to CASSVPGTRIYNEQFF.

This sequence joins TRBV4-1 and TRBJ2-5, with D perhaps being TRBD1 or TRBD2 (5 bases each). The CDR3 contains 15 residues. The V gene lost 6 bases and the J gene lost 2 bases, with 16 bases spanning the gap. The germline V gene has CDR1 MGHRA and CDR2 YSYEKL. CDR3 loop: CASSSLRDAQETQYF. CDR3 DNA sequence: TGCGCCAGCAGTTCGTTGAGGGACGCTCAAGAGACCCAGTACTTC.

Note on this clone: A far larger clone is just one base off, so this is likely a read error. The chain carries TRBV5-1 and TRBJ2-5; D is unclear. Germline V gene sequence: CDR1 SGHRS, CDR2 YFSETQ. With 4 bases removed from V and 8 bases from J, the gap between germline ends came to 12 bases. The CDR3 spans 12 residues. The CDR3 DNA follows: TGCGCCAGCAGCCTTGACTCCTTTACCCAGTACTTC. Translation: CASSLDSFTQYF.

DNA of the CDR3: TGCGCCAGCAGCTCGGGACAGAGACACGAGCAGTACTTC. Translated: CASSSGQRHEQYF. The chain joins TRBV5-1 to TRBJ2-7, with 7 bases lining up with TRBD1. Germline CDR1 SGHRS, CDR2 YFSETQ. The CDR3 consists of 13 residues. The trim removed 3 bases at V and 5 bases at J, leaving 5 bases unmatched. Using reference TRBV5-1 and TRBJ2-7 for the parts outside the CDR3, the full variable domain is KAGVTQTPRYLIKTRGQQVTLSCSPISGHRSVSWYQQTPGQGLQFLFEYFSETQRNKGNFPGRFSGRQFSNSRSEMNVSTLELGDSALYLCASSSGQRHEQYFGPGTRLTVT.

This rearrangement joins TRBV28 to TRBJ1-4; no reliable D call. The germline V and J ends were trimmed by 2 bases and 0 bases, with 7 bases remaining between them. CDR1 is MDHEN, CDR2 SYDVKM, per germline. The CDR3 has 15 residues. Here the CDR3 reads CASSLVGATNEKLFF. CDR3 DNA: TGTGCCAGCAGTTTAGTGGGTGCAACTAATGAAAAACTGTTTTTT.

This rearrangement joins TRBV5-1 to TRBJ2-5; D not resolved. Between the trimmed V and J ends, which lost 0 bases and 2 bases, there was a span of 8 bases. The CDR3 consists of 14 residues. Germline V CDR1 and CDR2: SGHRS, YFSETQ. The chain's CDR3 is CASSLVVGQETQYF. CDR3 nucleotides: TGCGCCAGCAGCTTGGTGGTGGGTCAAGAGACCCAGTACTTC.

This clone was seen just once. DNA of the CDR3: TGTGCCACCCTACCGGGACTAGTCTACAATGAGCAGTTCTTC. This encodes CATLPGLVYNEQFF. The chain is built from TRBV28 and TRBJ2-1; 8 bases map to TRBD2. Germline values: CDR1 MDHEN, CDR2 SYDVKM. Trimming cost V 10 bases and J 3 bases; bases outside gene matches: 8. This CDR3 comprises 14 residues.

The chain links TRBV5-6 to TRBJ2-1; 7 nucleotides match TRBD1. Germline V gene sequence: CDR1 SGHDT, CDR2 YYEEEE. CDR3 length: 15 residues. V shed 4 bases and J 5 bases; nucleotides not matched to a gene: 9. CDR3 bases: TGTGCCAGCAGCCCACCGGGACAGAGCGACAATGAGCAGTTCTTC. Protein product: CASSPPGQSDNEQFF.

Turning to this clone: An end of the junction differs from the germline gene, which may be a read error. Other DNA sequences from this sample encode an identical CDR3 as well. V gene TRBV28 combines with J gene TRBJ2-4, with D possibly being TRBD1 or TRBD2 (7 bases each). CDR1 and CDR2 (germline): MDHEN, SYDVKM. The CDR3 runs 20 residues. CDR3 in amino acids: CASSPPGEGARRKAKNIQYF. The CDR3 bases are TGTGCAAGCAGTCCACCAGGGGAGGGGGCGCGGAGGAAAGCCAAAAACATTCAGTACTTC. Full variable domain (missing parts from reference TRBV28 and TRBJ2-4): DVKVTQSSRYLVKRTGEKVFLECVQDMDHENMFWYRQDPGLGLRLIYFSYDVKMKEKGDIPEGYSVSREKKERFSLILESASTNQTSMYLCASSPPGEGARRKAKNIQYFGAGTRLSVL.

About this clone: Different DNA sequences within this sample yield the same CDR3. The J gene is TRBJ2-7, the V gene TRBV28; D gene uncertain. Germline V gene data show CDR1 as MDHEN and CDR2 as SYDVKM. The CDR3 contains 12 residues. The ends were cut back, 5 bases at V and 3 bases at J, with 8 bases in the middle. CDR3 in amino acids: CASSPLSYEQYF. The CDR3 DNA is TGTGCCAGCAGTCCCCTAAGCTACGAGCAGTACTTC.

The chain is built from TRBV28 and TRBJ2-3; TRBD1 agrees at 9 bases. Germline loops: CDR1 MDHEN, CDR2 SYDVKM. V dropped 4 bases and J dropped 5; count of bases not matched to a gene: 4. The CDR3 has 14 residues. The CDR3 sequence is CASSYRGRRDTQYF. Here the CDR3 DNA reads TGTGCCAGCAGTTACAGGGGGCGCAGAGATACGCAGTATTTT.

The rearrangement joins TRBV5-1 to TRBJ2-3, with D unresolved. V shed 0 bases and J shed 5 bases, with 7 bases lying between them. CDR3 length: 13 amino acids. The germline V gene has CDR1 SGHRS and CDR2 YFSETQ. The CDR3 nucleotides are TGCGCCAGCAGCTTGGGTCTGGTAGATACGCAGTATTTT. Translating gives CASSLGLVDTQYF.